These T cell receptor beta chains were read from a single sample in a study of shared clonotypes between healthy human individuals. Profiled with immunoSEQ multiplex PCR; TCRdb holds only in-frame clones, not every one. The data show around 500,000 clones, 70% to 85% seen once. Sequencing was carried out using PBMCs. The receptor set was obtained from a woman between 40 and 50 years old in good health. Some clones in this sample may be carry-over from other donors' samples. Both conserved end residues are part of each CDR3. Fields, in order: V gene, D gene, CDR3 protein. The D gene is left open where the match is weak.

>TRBV7-2|-
CASSPFGDTQYF
>TRBV2|-
CASTEKTGTETQYF
>TRBV5-6|-
CASSSPSGAAGYTF
>TRBV5-1|-
CASGGTENTGELFF
>TRBV7-9|TRBD2
CASSLALAGVGETQYF
>TRBV7-6|TRBD1
CASSLAEGQGTGNTIYF
>TRBV15|-
CATSRVQQETRYF
>TRBV6-1|-
CASSEAWNRAHEQFF
>TRBV30|TRBD2
CAWSVRLAGYNEQFF
>TRBV14|-
CASSQGAGGEQYF
>TRBV7-9|-
CASSKTTLNNEQFF
>TRBV19|-
CASRKLGAGNIGTQYF
>TRBV28|-
CASTVSNQPQHF
>TRBV27|-
CASSRRGGDYNEQFF
>TRBV5-1|TRBD1
CASSRGQGAGETQYF
>TRBV19|TRBD1
CASKPLPPGQGPGELFF
>TRBV6-5|TRBD1
CASSYSNRGENEKLFF
>TRBV5-1|TRBD2
CASSQTSGRDEQYF
>TRBV6-6|TRBD1
CASRPGTGSRKEKLFF
>TRBV7-9|-
CASSLVPPGPFNYGYTF
>TRBV7-9|-
CASSLGGGYGYTF
>TRBV30|-
CAWSRTQGETQYF
>TRBV27|TRBD1
CASTSWNPGQGANYGYTF
>TRBV7-9|-
CASRRDPPEQFF
>TRBV7-9|-
CASSPRTGTGTFF
>TRBV30|-
CAWRGPVKNIQYF
>TRBV6-5|-
CASRHDTEAFF
>TRBV11-2|TRBD2
CASSLVAAGGPETQYF
>TRBV6-5|TRBD1
CASSSRGPNTEAFF
>TRBV14|-
CASSQETGGIETQYF
>TRBV7-2|TRBD2
CASSLGGLAFRGRREQYF
>TRBV7-9|TRBD1
CASSFGQGRGGTDTQYF
>TRBV5-6|-
CASSLAGLGDTIYF
>TRBV25-1|TRBD2
CASSEPPGLAGSYEQYF
>TRBV5-4|TRBD1
CASSEQGYNEQFF
>TRBV28|TRBD1
CASSLSGTGGNEKLFF
>TRBV19|-
CASSPQGTAATLSGYTF
>TRBV4-2|-
CASSQALPGPQGGTQYF
>TRBV9|-
CASSPQQNTGELFF
>TRBV7-8|TRBD2
CASSFRSGREYEQYF